The entry below describes one T cell receptor beta chain. Its antigen has not been determined. No much larger clone exists at a distance of one base, and base qualities are not known. The CDR3 starts with the cysteine, ends with the phenylalanine, and has 16 residues. Only the CDR3 part of the read is kept: 48 bases, read in frame from the first base. Compared with germline, V lacks 5 bases and J lacks 6 bases; bases without a gene match: 10. According to the germline V gene, CDR1 reads SGHAT and CDR2 reads FQNNGV. The CDR3 regions of human TCRbeta chains were analyzed by immunosequencing. In the original analysis: Repertoire TCRs were matched against a reference library of SARS-CoV-2-specific TCRs generated with the MIRA antigen-specificity platform. Breadth was defined as the fraction of unique TCRs that were SARS-CoV-2-associated, and depth was defined as the fraction of total T cells that were SARS-CoV-2-associated. Using the MIRA data, each spike-specific TCR was assigned both to the spike region to which the TCR was reactive and to a CD4 or CD8 class. Log10-transformed breadth and depth values were compared by one-way ANOVA with Sidak's multiple comparisons tests. The table was pulled from immuneACCESS by TCRdb, which kept in-frame rearrangements only. Such tables lose some clones; where checked, under half of the loss comes from unresolved V genes, and the rest has no known cause. The V and J calls and clone size were taken over from that table, and D and trimming were inferred from the DNA. Counted in this sample were about 130,000 clones; roughly 86% of them appeared once. The ten largest clones represent roughly 12% of the sample.

The time point tag for this specimen amounts to: baseline before first vaccination. The vaccinee samples were drawn from two UK trials, COV001 and COV002, one of which was a single-blind randomized controlled phase 2/3 trial testing AZD1222 (ChAdOx1 nCoV-19) in healthy adults. For TCRbeta chain sequencing, PBMC samples were collected from trial participants at day 0 and at day 28 after the second dose. The data were obtained in a study of T cell responses to AZD1222 COVID-19 vaccine (dated by TCRdb to the early 2020s). Notes on the research overall: AZD1222 recipients given second doses at about 4 weeks or at about 12 weeks were pooled, since spike-specific TCR depth and breadth were not found to differ between the two schedules. TCR sequencing was performed for more than 230 trial participants, of whom roughly 200 were given two doses of AZD1222 and 26 were given two doses of MenACWY control vaccine. Trial participants were enrolled into age subgroups of 18-55, 56-69 and 70-plus years, which contained 148, 28 and 57 TCR-sequenced participants, respectively. What the study reported, not specific to this receptor: CD4 TCRs associated with the vaccine covered the entire spike protein, and the dominant responses were in regions 160-218 and 743-854. Conclusions about previously exposed vaccinees are limited because only six or seven AZD1222 recipients were SARS-CoV-2 seropositive at baseline. Reportedly, close to half of the unique spike-specific TCRs recognized epitopes lying outside the regions that are mutated in the B.1.351 and B.1.1.7 variants. The 56-69-year group was small, and its depth increase did not reach significance, likely because of low power. Because no samples from the day 14 peak response were available, repertoires could be characterized only after the peak T cell response. A significant rise in spike-specific TCR breadth and depth was observed after two AZD1222 doses relative to day 0 and relative to MenACWY recipients. Participants were mostly white British, with more females than males. The authors suggested clonal diversity may have been underestimated.

The receptor was isolated from an adult in good health. This specimen was peripheral blood, taken on day 0 of AZD1222 vaccination. The receptor chain draws on TRBV11-2 and TRBJ2-2, with 9 bases aligning to TRBD1. The sequenced DNA is TGTGCCAGCAGCCATCCCAGGACAGGGGTGCCCGGGGAGCTGTTTTTT. This translates into CASSHPRTGVPGELFF. The reference TRBV11-2 and TRBJ2-2 proteins fill in what lies around the CDR3, so the full variable domain reads EAGVAQSPRYKIIEKRQSVAFWCNPISGHATLYWYQQILGQGPKLLIQFQNNGVVDDSQLPKDRFSAERLKGVDSTLKIQPAKLEDSAVYLCASSHPRTGVPGELFFGEGSRLTVL.